The 23 T cell receptor beta chains given below trace back to one sample, sequenced in a study of cytomegalovirus exposure and HLA in healthy donors. Profiled with immunoSEQ multiplex PCR; TCRdb holds only in-frame clones, not every one. This repertoire shows tens of thousands of clones, approximately 96% found once; its top ten account for under 2%. Source material: PBMCs. Receptors originate from a woman between 18 and 29 years old in good health and CMV-seropositive.

This chain links TRBV7-3 with TRBJ2-1, with D uncertain. Trimming removed 5 bases from V and 2 bases from J, with 16 bases in between. CDR3 size: 16 residues. Germline lookup yields CDR1 SGHTA and CDR2 FQGTGA. This CDR3 is CASSAGGPWAYNEQFF. As DNA, the CDR3 is TGTGCCAGCAGCGCAGGTGGGCCCTGGGCCTACAATGAGCAGTTCTTC.

The chain recombines TRBV7-9 with TRBJ2-3; 7 bases agree with TRBD2. This CDR3 spans 13 amino acids. Germline trimming cut 3 bases from V and 6 bases from J; bases unmatched to any gene: 3. The V gene's germline CDR1 is SEHNR and CDR2 FQNEAQ (reference sequence). The CDR3 loop is CASSLSGADTQYF. The CDR3 nucleotides read TGTGCCAGCAGCTTGAGCGGGGCGGATACGCAGTATTTT.

In this sample, this clone turned up once. V usage is TRBV29-1 and J usage is TRBJ1-1, with a tentative D call TRBD1 (5 bases). Germline V gives CDR1 SQVTM, CDR2 ANQGSEA. Trimming shortened V by 6 bases and J by 4 bases, and 24 bases separated the two germline ends. The CDR3 length is 16 residues. The CDR3: CSVAGQGARSFTEAFF. The CDR3 DNA reads as TGCAGCGTAGCGGGCCAGGGCGCTCGTAGCTTCACTGAAGCTTTCTTT. Based on the CDR3 plus reference TRBV29-1 and TRBJ1-1, the full variable domain is SAVISQKPSRDICQRGTSLTIQCQVDSQVTMMFWYRQQPGQSLTLIATANQGSEATYESGFVIDKFPISRPNLTFSTLTVSNMSPEDSSIYLCSVAGQGARSFTEAFFGQGTRLTVV.

The chain couples TRBV6-4 to TRBJ2-7; 11 nucleotides line up with TRBD1. The germline V gene encodes CDR1 MRHNA and CDR2 SNTAGT. The ends lost 6 bases at V and 6 bases at J; junction bases unmatched: 10. This CDR3 is built from 15 residues. The CDR3 DNA is TGTGCCAGCAGCCCCCCCCGGGACAGGGGGACCGAGCAGTACTTC. Encoded protein: CASSPPRDRGTEQYF.

A single count supports this clone. The chain combines TRBV2 with TRBJ1-5; D might be TRBD1 (5 bases). This CDR3 is 12 amino acids long. Germline V CDR1 and CDR2: SNHLY, FYNNEI. V dropped 6 bases and J dropped 6 bases, with 9 bases sitting between them. The CDR3 region is CASRSGFQPQHF. The CDR3 DNA reads TGTGCCAGCAGATCAGGGTTTCAGCCCCAGCATTTT.

The chain uses TRBV7-9 and TRBJ2-3; 9 bases fit TRBD2. The CDR3 loop spans 17 amino acids. Per germline, CDR1 SEHNR and CDR2 FQNEAQ (reference sequence). The V and J ends lost 1 base and 2 bases, in that order; junction bases with no gene match: 7. The CDR3 coding sequence is TGTGCCAGCAGCTTAGACGTAGCGGGAGTATCCACAGATACGCAGTATTTT. It specifies CASSLDVAGVSTDTQYF.

This chain uses TRBV6-1 with TRBJ2-7, with 7 bases aligning to TRBD1. Germline V gene data show CDR1 as MNHNS and CDR2 as SASEGT. With V trimmed by 0 bases and J by 3 bases, 5 bases remained unmatched. This CDR3 spans 15 amino acids. The CDR3 bases are TGTGCCAGCAGTGAAGCCCTCGACAGGGACTACGAGCAGTACTTC. As protein: CASSEALDRDYEQYF.

This clone was found once. The chain combines TRBV19 with TRBJ2-1; 11 bases agree with TRBD1. The CDR3 is 15 amino acids. Germline loops: CDR1 LNHDA, CDR2 SQIVND (reference sequence). V gave up 3 bases and J gave up 6 bases; unmatched junction bases: 4. The CDR3 DNA sequence: TGTGCCAGTAGTATCGTCGGGACAGGGGGCAATGAGCAGTTCTTC. It specifies CASSIVGTGGNEQFF.

The rearrangement joins TRBV5-4 to TRBJ1-1; D remains unclear. The V and J ends lost 0 bases and 4 bases respectively, with 7 bases between them. The CDR3 extends over 13 amino acids. Germline V gene sequence: CDR1 SGHNT, CDR2 YYREEE (reference sequence). In nucleotides, the CDR3 is TGTGCCAGCAGCTTGGCCGGGTCCACTGAAGCTTTCTTT. It yields the protein CASSLAGSTEAFF.

This clone has only one observation. J is TRBJ2-7 and V is TRBV6-5, with 9 bases identical to TRBD2. This CDR3 is built from 13 residues. V shed 6 bases, J shed 3 bases, and the junction held 3 bases outside the gene matches. Germline values: CDR1 MNHEY, CDR2 SVGAGI. The CDR3 region has the DNA TGTGCCAGCAGGACTAGCGGACTCTACGAGCAGTACTTC. Its translation is CASRTSGLYEQYF.

A single count supports this clone. The chain combines TRBV19 with TRBJ2-2; TRBD2 aligns across 7 bases. This CDR3 spans 15 amino acids. Germline values: CDR1 LNHDA, CDR2 SQIVND (reference sequence). J was trimmed by 6 bases and V by 2 bases; bases with no gene match: 6. CDR3 DNA: TGTGCCAGTAGTATACTCTCGACTAGCCCCGGGGAGCTGTTTTTT. The encoded protein is CASSILSTSPGELFF.

This chain joins TRBV11-2 and TRBJ1-2, with TRBD1 matching 9 bases. Germline values: CDR1 SGHAT, CDR2 FQNNGV. The trim removed 5 bases at V and 8 bases at J, leaving 3 bases unmatched. This CDR3 region has 12 residues. The DNA of the CDR3 is TGTGCCAGCAGCCCTGGACAGGGGGGCTACACCTTC. As protein: CASSPGQGGYTF.

V is TRBV10-2 and J is TRBJ1-4; no firm D call. CDR3 length equals 12 residues. CDR1 is WSHSY, CDR2 SAAADI, per germline. Trimming shortened V by 3 bases and J by 8 bases, and 7 bases separated the two germline ends. The CDR3 is CASSDLREKLFF. DNA of the CDR3: TGCGCCAGCAGTGATTTGAGAGAAAAACTGTTTTTT.

The chain joins TRBV7-2 to TRBJ2-5; 7 bases are a match to TRBD1. The length of the CDR3 is 15 residues. V lost 0 bases and J lost 5; bases outside the gene matches: 6. From germline, CDR1 is SGHTA and CDR2 FQGNSA. CDR3 sequence reads: CASSLAGTVGETQYF. DNA for the CDR3: TGTGCCAGCAGCTTAGCGGGGACAGTAGGTGAGACCCAGTACTTC.

This clone was detected only once. J is TRBJ2-1 and V is TRBV29-1; no firm D call. V lost 4 bases and J 0 bases, leaving 16 bases between the germline ends. CDR3 length: 16 amino acids. From germline, CDR1 is SQVTM and CDR2 ANQGSEA. This CDR3 is CSVVRTAPSSYNEQFF. As DNA, the CDR3 is TGCAGCGTTGTTCGTACTGCGCCGAGCTCCTACAATGAGCAGTTCTTC.

The V call is TRBV28, the J call TRBJ1-5; possibly TRBD1 for D (5 bases). The CDR3 has 17 residues. The V end was cut by 6 bases, the J end by 0 bases, with 18 bases between. From germline, CDR1 is MDHEN and CDR2 SYDVKM. The CDR3 region has the DNA TGTGCCAGCAGCCCCCCTCGACAGCGTTATAGCAATCAGCCCCAGCATTTT. Translated, it gives CASSPPRQRYSNQPQHF.

CDR3 nucleotide sequence: TGCGCCAGCAGCCAAGATAAGGCGGAGGCAGCCCTTGTGGATGGCTACACCTTC. Amino acid sequence: CASSQDKAEAALVDGYTF. The chain is built from TRBV4-1 and TRBJ1-2; no clear D gene. The CDR3 sequence is 18 residues long. V was shortened by 0 bases and J by 6 bases, with 23 bases between the two germline ends. The germline CDR1 and CDR2 sequences are MGHRA and YSYEKL.

The chain links TRBV27 to TRBJ2-7, with D perhaps TRBD1 (5 bases). The CDR3 has 15 amino acids. Germline CDR1 MNHEY, CDR2 SMNVEV (reference sequence). V lost 3 bases to trimming and J lost 5 bases, with 17 bases between them. The CDR3 protein is CASSFHGQGVDEQYF. CDR3 sequence (DNA): TGTGCCAGCAGTTTTCACGGTCAAGGGGTTGACGAGCAGTACTTC.

This chain links TRBV7-9 with TRBJ2-7; the match to TRBD1 covers 7 bases. V lost 5 bases, J lost 3 bases, and 4 bases stayed unmatched. The CDR3 extends over 13 amino acids. From germline, CDR1 is SEHNR and CDR2 FQNEAQ (reference sequence). The CDR3 is CASSRTGNYEQYF. DNA for the CDR3: TGTGCCAGCAGCCGGACAGGTAACTACGAGCAGTACTTC. Drawing the rest from reference TRBV7-9 and TRBJ2-7, the complete variable domain is DTGVSQNPRHKITKRGQNVTFRCDPISEHNRLYWYRQTLGQGPEFLTYFQNEAQLEKSRLLSDRFSAERPKGSFSTLEIQRTEQGDSAMYLCASSRTGNYEQYFGPGTRLTVT.

The chain combines TRBV11-2 with TRBJ1-2; no clear D gene. Trimming took 6 bases from V and 8 from J, leaving 16 bases between them. The V gene's germline CDR1 is SGHAT and CDR2 FQNNGV. The CDR3 is 13 residues long. CDR3 sequence (DNA): TGTGCCAGCAGTCGCGGCTTGGGGAGCGGCTACACCTTC. Translation: CASSRGLGSGYTF.

The CDR3, as DNA: TGTGCCAGCAGTCCACAGGGTACCTACGAGCAGTACTTC. Translation gives CASSPQGTYEQYF. The V and J genes are TRBV2 and TRBJ2-7; TRBD1 might be the D (6 bases). Germline loops: CDR1 SNHLY, CDR2 FYNNEI. The CDR3 is 13 amino acids. The V end was cut by 5 bases, the J end by 2 bases, with 10 bases between.

In this sample, this clone turned up once. The chain is built from TRBV29-1 and TRBJ1-1; 8 nucleotides match TRBD1. CDR3 length: 14 amino acids. The V gene end was trimmed by 7 bases and the J gene end by 0 bases; junction bases not matched to a gene: 7. The germline CDR1 and CDR2 sequences are SQVTM and ANQGSEA. DNA for the CDR3: TGCAGCGCCTTGACAGGGGCGGTGAACACTGAAGCTTTCTTT. Translation gives CSALTGAVNTEAFF. Using reference TRBV29-1 and TRBJ1-1 for the parts outside the CDR3, the full variable domain is SAVISQKPSRDICQRGTSLTIQCQVDSQVTMMFWYRQQPGQSLTLIATANQGSEATYESGFVIDKFPISRPNLTFSTLTVSNMSPEDSSIYLCSALTGAVNTEAFFGQGTRLTVV.

This chain links TRBV27 with TRBJ1-1, with D perhaps matching TRBD1 (5 bases). V was shortened by 0 bases and J by 5 bases, with 13 bases between the two germline ends. The germline gives CDR1 MNHEY, CDR2 SMNVEV (reference sequence). CDR3 size: 15 residues. The CDR3 region is CASSLSPGRWTEAFF. The CDR3 nucleotides are TGTGCCAGCAGTTTATCACCAGGGCGATGGACTGAAGCTTTCTTT.